The 11 T cell receptor beta chains below all came from one sample that was sequenced in a study of regulatory T cells in long-lasting Graves disease. Time point noted: persistent/refractory GD, antithyroid drugs over 5 years with positive TRAb. PBMC RNA served as the TCR library source. According to the study, TCR beta libraries were built with iRepertoire HTBI primers and CDR3-region Arm-PCR. One entry per CDR3 protein, called by TCRdb with MiXCR from the multiplex PCR reads. Of approximately 400,000 distinct CDR3 sequences listed, 23% are singletons. Sequencing used peripheral blood mononuclear cells (PBMCs), obtained when the disease was refractory, from a patient treated with antithyroid drugs. Receptor source: a woman aged 40 to 50 with Graves disease.

A note on this clonotype: Given a much more abundant clone one base away, this may be a read error. This likely comes from a read error, as the CDR3 has no conserved phenylalanine or tryptophan at its end. V and J are TRBV6-1 and TRBJ1-1; D remains ambiguous. Trimming took 5 bases from V and 4 from J, leaving 14 bases between them. CDR3 length: 14 residues. Looked up from germline, CDR1 is MNHNS and CDR2 is SASEGT. The CDR3 DNA reads TGTGCCAGCAGTACGGACCGAGGCCCCACTGAAGCTTTCTCT. It is translated as CASSTDRGPTEAFS.

This clonotype was detected a few times. Since a much larger clone is just one base distant, this may be a read error. The V gene is TRBV6-2 or TRBV6-3, the J gene TRBJ1-1, with D possibly TRBD1 on 5 matching bases. The CDR3 is made up of 18 amino acids. The V gene's germline CDR1 is MNHEY and CDR2 SVGEGT. The V gene lost 6 bases and the J gene lost 0 bases, with 23 bases spanning the gap. This CDR3 reads CASRSRQKFNSMNTEAFF. CDR3 sequence (DNA): TGTGCCAGCAGAAGCCGACAGAAATTTAATAGCATGAACACTGAAGCTTTCTTT.

This clonotype has more than one count but fewer than ten. This chain connects TRBV9 to TRBJ2-2; tentatively, D is TRBD1 (5 bases). V lost 0 bases, J lost 1 base, and 13 bases lay in between. The CDR3 runs to 17 residues. CDR1 is SGDLS, CDR2 YYNGEE, per germline. The CDR3 region has the DNA TGTGCCAGCAGCGTAGGAAATTATCAGGGGAACACCGGGGAGCTGTTTTTT. Protein sequence: CASSVGNYQGNTGELFF.

This clonotype was seen many times. This chain uses TRBV6-2 or TRBV6-3 with TRBJ2-5; D remains ambiguous. V was cut by 4 bases and J by 3 bases, with 18 bases left in between. The CDR3 extends over 16 amino acids. Per the germline V gene, CDR1 is MNHEY and CDR2 is SVGEGT. DNA for the CDR3: TGTGCCAGCAGTTTTTACAACTCAGATGCCAAAGAGACCCAGTACTTC. Encoded protein: CASSFYNSDAKETQYF.

This clonotype was counted only a few times. The genes are TRBV15 and TRBJ1-1, with D unclear. The CDR3 is 15 residues long. The V end was cut by 0 bases, the J end by 6 bases, with 14 bases between. In germline, CDR1 is LNHNV, CDR2 YYDKDF (reference sequence). The CDR3 protein is CATSRDRAGYPEAFF. The CDR3 region has the DNA TGTGCCACCAGCAGAGATCGGGCAGGTTACCCTGAAGCTTTCTTT.

This clonotype has a count of ten or more. The chain has TRBV11-2 and TRBJ2-2, with 13 bases identical to TRBD2. Trimming at V came to 1 base and at J to 5 bases, leaving 4 bases not matched to a gene. This CDR3 is built from 17 residues. From germline, CDR1 is SGHAT and CDR2 FQNNGV. The CDR3 is CASSLGTSGSRTGELFF. CDR3 nucleotide sequence: TGTGCCAGCAGCTTAGGGACTAGCGGGAGTCGGACCGGGGAGCTGTTTTTT.

The rearrangement joins TRBV4-1 to TRBJ2-1; TRBD2 agrees at 9 bases. The V and J ends lost 1 base and 3 bases, in that order; junction bases with no gene match: 4. In germline, CDR1 is MGHRA, CDR2 YSYEKL. The CDR3 is 16 residues long. CDR3 amino acids: CASSQVRLADYNEQFF. CDR3 in DNA: TGCGCCAGCAGCCAAGTACGACTAGCGGACTACAATGAGCAGTTCTTC.

The chain recombines TRBV29-1 with TRBJ2-5; the match to TRBD2 covers 7 bases. The CDR3 extends over 15 amino acids. J lost 1 base, V lost 1 base, and 6 bases had no gene match. The germline gives CDR1 SQVTM, CDR2 ANQGSEA. CDR3 protein: CSVEGGRVGQETQYF. CDR3 nucleotide sequence: TGCAGCGTTGAAGGGGGGAGGGTAGGCCAAGAGACCCAGTACTTC.

As concerns this clonotype: A read error is possible here, since a much larger clone lies one base away. This rearrangement joins TRBV15 to TRBJ2-4; TRBD1 might be the D (6 bases). The CDR3 is made up of 11 amino acids. The V and J ends lost 8 bases and 9 bases respectively, with 11 bases between them. The germline gives CDR1 LNHNV, CDR2 YYDKDF (reference sequence). CDR3 sequence reads: CATGTMGIQYF. DNA of the CDR3: TGTGCCACCGGGACAATGGGCATTCAGTACTTC.

CDR3 residues: CSARDRRATTNEKLFF. Written as DNA, the CDR3 is TGCAGTGCTAGAGATAGGCGGGCAACAACTAATGAAAAACTGTTTTTT. The rearrangement uses TRBV20-1 and TRBJ1-4; D call uncertain. The CDR3 spans 16 residues. V lost 0 bases to trimming and J lost 0 bases, with 11 bases between them. The germline V gene encodes CDR1 DFQATT and CDR2 SNEGSKA (reference sequence).

This clonotype was recorded many times. The rearrangement links TRBV5-1 to TRBJ1-5; D ambiguous. Per the germline V gene, CDR1 is SGHRS and CDR2 is YFSETQ. The CDR3 contains 13 residues. V lost 0 bases, J lost 7 bases, and 8 bases lay in between. The CDR3 here is CASSLEGYQPQHF. CDR3 bases: TGCGCCAGCAGCTTGGAGGGATACCAGCCCCAGCATTTT. Full variable domain (outside the CDR3, taken from reference TRBV5-1 and TRBJ1-5): KAGVTQTPRYLIKTRGQQVTLSCSPISGHRSVSWYQQTPGQGLQFLFEYFSETQRNKGNFPGRFSGRQFSNSRSEMNVSTLELGDSALYLCASSLEGYQPQHFGDGTRLSIL.